One and the same sample provided the 6 T cell receptor beta chains below, sequenced in a study of blood T cell repertoires in COVID-19. Some clones are missing from TCRdb's copy, which holds only in-frame ones; the method was immunoSEQ multiplex PCR. The sample yields approximately 210,000 clones, more than 75% seen once. The specimen was PBMCs or T cells enriched from blood (not recorded which). The receptors were gathered from a man aged 30-40 years with acute COVID-19.

This clone was found a few times. The chain combines TRBV7-9 with TRBJ1-1; TRBD1 is a possible D gene (5 bases). In germline, CDR1 is SEHNR, CDR2 FQNEAQ (reference sequence). This CDR3 region has 12 residues. V was clipped by 5 bases and J by 11 bases, with 15 bases between them. The CDR3 region is CASSGGSGVAFF. DNA of the CDR3: TGTGCCAGCAGCGGGGGGTCTGGCGTGGCTTTCTTT.

V and J are TRBV5-5 and TRBJ2-5; tentatively, D is TRBD2 (6 bases). This CDR3 is 14 amino acids long. From germline, CDR1 is SGHKS and CDR2 YYEKEE (reference sequence). V dropped 0 bases and J dropped 5 bases, with 11 bases sitting between them. CDR3 in amino acids: CASSLGRAGETQYF. The CDR3 DNA is TGTGCCAGCAGCTTGGGGAGGGCTGGGGAGACCCAGTACTTC.

This chain uses TRBV9 with TRBJ1-1, with D maybe TRBD1 (6 bases). CDR3 length: 13 amino acids. V lost 3 bases and J lost 1, with 7 bases in between. Per the germline V gene, CDR1 is SGDLS and CDR2 is YYNGEE. CDR3 amino acids: CASSGTANTEAFF. In DNA, the CDR3 is TGTGCCAGCAGCGGGACAGCGAACACTGAAGCTTTCTTT.

The sample holds a few counts of this clone. This chain joins TRBV11-3 and TRBJ2-5; 16 positions match TRBD2. Germline CDR1 and CDR2: SGHNT and YENEEA. The V and J ends lost 4 bases and 5 bases, in that order; junction bases with no gene match: 7. The CDR3 contains 17 residues. CDR3: CASSSGLAGGPGETQYF. The CDR3 DNA sequence: TGTGCCAGCAGCTCGGGACTAGCGGGGGGGCCCGGCGAGACCCAGTACTTC.

The CDR3 DNA reads as TGTGCCACCTATGGGGGACTGAAAGAGACCCAGTACTTC. It encodes CATYGGLKETQYF. The chain employs TRBV28 and TRBJ2-5; D possibly corresponds to TRBD2 (6 bases). V lost 10 bases to trimming and J lost 3 bases, with 15 bases between them. The CDR3 sequence is 13 residues long. Germline CDR1 reads MDHEN; CDR2 reads SYDVKM.

The chain combines TRBV15 with TRBJ2-7; D gene ambiguous. The germline gives CDR1 LNHNV, CDR2 YYDKDF (reference sequence). This CDR3 has 13 amino acids. The V and J ends lost 3 bases and 4 bases respectively, with 10 bases between them. The CDR3 DNA follows: TGTGCCACCAGCAGTGGAGCAGCATACGAGCAGTACTTC. Translation: CATSSGAAYEQYF.